One sample yielded the 6 T cell receptor beta chains listed below, sequenced in a study of molecular identifiers for immune sequencing clone quantification. TCRdb independently ran MiXCR on the PCR reads; one entry per CDR3 protein. This table has over 85,000 distinct CDR3 sequences, roughly 23% appearing once. The sample comprised naive CD8+ T cells from blood, with Jurkat cell RNA spiked in. Subset: FACS-sorted CD8+CD4-CCR7+CD45RA+ naive T cells. Receptors were obtained from a human donor in good health. Some libraries in this study had Jurkat cell RNA spiked in.

This clonotype appeared once. This sequence joins TRBV29-1 and TRBJ2-7, with 7 bases aligning to TRBD1. Per germline, CDR1 SQVTM and CDR2 ANQGSEA. The CDR3 loop spans 16 amino acids. The V and J ends lost 6 bases and 5 bases, in that order; junction bases with no gene match: 19. CDR3 DNA: TGCAGCGTCGAGACGGGGACAGCCGGGACAATGAACGAGCAGTACTTC. Encoded protein: CSVETGTAGTMNEQYF.

This clonotype was counted many times. One junction end does not reproduce the germline sequence, and a read error may be involved. The chain joins TRBV6-5 to TRBJ1-1, with D tentatively TRBD1 (6 bases). The CDR3 totals 13 residues. CDR1 is MNHEY, CDR2 SVGAGI, per germline. The CDR3 region is CASSYTGNNEAFF. The CDR3 DNA follows: TGTGCCAGCAGTTACACAGGGAACAATGAAGCTTTCTTT.

The DNA for the CDR3 is TGTGCCAGCAGTTTAGATGGCCCTAGCGTCGACACCGGGGAGCTGTTTTTT. Protein: CASSLDGPSVDTGELFF. The chain employs TRBV12-3 or TRBV12-4 and TRBJ2-2; D might be TRBD2 (6 bases). CDR3 size: 17 residues. Trimming left V 1 base short and J 3 bases short, with 15 bases between.

The chain has TRBV27 and TRBJ2-1; no firm D call. Per the germline V gene, CDR1 is MNHEY and CDR2 is SMNVEV (reference sequence). Trimming stripped 6 bases from V and 6 bases from J, with 12 bases between. CDR3 size: 13 residues. The chain's CDR3 is CASSAIPRNEQFF. In DNA, the CDR3 is TGTGCCAGCAGCGCGATCCCGCGCAATGAGCAGTTCTTC.

This clonotype was recorded at least ten times. The rearrangement uses TRBV12-3 or TRBV12-4 and TRBJ2-4, with D possibly TRBD2 on 7 matching bases. V lost 2 bases to trimming and J lost 3 bases, with 14 bases between them. CDR3 length: 16 residues. This chain's CDR3 is CASSLWGGAVKNIQYF. The CDR3 DNA reads TGTGCCAGCAGTTTATGGGGGGGGGCCGTCAAAAACATTCAGTACTTC.

This clonotype was counted many times. The CDR3, as DNA: TGTGCCAGCAGTTACTCGTTCGAATACGAGCAGTACTTC. As protein: CASSYSFEYEQYF. The chain has TRBV6-2 or TRBV6-3 and TRBJ2-7; D uncertain. From germline, CDR1 is MNHEY and CDR2 SVGEGT. V lost 0 bases to trimming and J lost 4 bases, with 7 bases between them. The CDR3 runs 13 residues.